This T cell receptor (beta chain) was sequenced during a study of response to subunit inactivated influenza vaccine (dated by TCRdb to between 2017 and 2018). In the study overall: Deep quantitative T cell receptor repertoire profiling was used in the study to track responses to a trivalent subunit inactivated influenza vaccine. General conclusions and limits of the study: The authors suggested that each seasonal influenza vaccination may recruit only a limited number of new T cells.

Taken from cysteine to phenylalanine, the CDR3 has 16 residues. Just CDR3 DNA is preserved here, 48 bases in frame from base 1. Deletion took 0 bases off V and 4 bases off J, with a span of 14 bases between the germline ends. CDR1 and CDR2 are read off the germline V gene as KGHSH and LQKENI. Points on this clonotype: Its antigen target is currently unknown. This may come from a read error, since a much larger clone is one base off.

Libraries were constructed by RT-PCR. The sequencer listed for this sample is Illumina HiSeq 2500. The public reads were run again by TCRdb, first through fastp at Q25 and then through MiXCR, and only productive beta chains were kept. Every entry covers one CDR3 protein and lists the most common genes and DNA from its rows. The sample contains roughly 700,000 distinct CDR3 sequences, 15% to 19% of them found a single time. The top ten constitute roughly 11% of the sample. The chain is made from TRBV18 and TRBJ2-3; perhaps TRBD2 is the D gene, with 6 bases matching. The sample in question was PBMCs from blood, obtained 11 to 12 days after vaccination. This sequence originates from a man aged 50-59 years who received an inactivated influenza vaccine. Donor details come from another sample of the same person, matched by shared clones. The CDR3 protein: CASSPPMGGSADTQYF. The sequenced DNA: TGTGCCAGCTCACCACCAATGGGAGGCTCCGCAGATACGCAGTATTTT.